The present TCR beta chain was sequenced within a study of graft-versus-host responses after intestinal transplantation (dated by TCRdb to about 2021). For context, the study as a whole: Recipients received multivisceral, liver-intestinal, or isolated intestinal transplants. Instead of going to the commercial service, samples from a few later patients were sequenced in-house on an Illumina MiSeq and processed with MiXCR. Alloreactive clones were identified by sequencing pre-transplant mixed lymphocyte reaction products and comparing these products with unstimulated pre-transplant donor and recipient T cells. The cohort enrolled some 23 intestinal transplant recipients including one retransplant, and 3 patients lacking pretransplant specimens were excluded. All recipients received anti-thymocyte globulin induction followed by maintenance tacrolimus and steroids for two to four years. A peak of at least 4% donor T cells among recipient peripheral blood mononuclear cells was the definition used for donor T cell macrochimerism. After intestinal transplantation, graft-versus-host and host-versus-graft alloreactive T cell clones were followed in the graft, circulation and bone marrow using bulk TCR-beta CDR3 sequencing. The full study reports these points: Conclusions were limited by the relatively low number and heterogeneity of intestinal transplant patients. In the allografts of patients with donor T cell macrochimerism, GvH to HvG T cell clonal ratios were high. GvH clones turned up in recipient bone marrow, with some appearing earlier in ileal mucosa or blood, a pattern consistent with an intestinal mucosal origin. Early after transplant, peak levels of circulating GvH clones were associated with declines in HvG clones.

Points on this clone: Its recognized antigen is unknown. Per-base qualities were not stored, and no clone one base away is much larger.

The library was produced with the immunoSEQ multiplex PCR assay. For most patients, genomic DNA was isolated with the Qiagen DNeasy Blood and Tissue Kit and sent frozen to Adaptive Biotechnologies for TCR sequencing. High-throughput TCR-beta CDR3 sequencing of genomic DNA from most patients was performed by Adaptive Biotechnologies. On the study's bioinformatics: TCR sequencing data for 15 to 20 patients were retrieved from Adaptive's ImmunoSEQ software; three other patients were processed with MiXCR and VDJtools. To correct CD4 versus CD8 sorting errors, any sequence found in both subsets at a frequency ratio below 5:1 was removed. CDR3 nucleotide sequences shared by donor and recipient were removed because the origin of these sequences could not be assigned. To count as alloreactive, a clone needed at least 2-fold expansion over unstimulated cells and a minimum CFSE-low frequency of 0.002% (template counts) or 0.001% (read counts). Clones were considered mappable if detected in sequenced pre-transplant spleen, lymph node, or MLR CFSE-low populations of the donor or recipient. The cumulative frequency of alloreactive clones was calculated as a percentage of all sequences, weighted by copy number. Here the immuneACCESS table is served through TCRdb, limited to in-frame sequences with V and J called. Missing clones are a known gap in these copies; in checked studies unresolved V genes cover under half, and the rest lacks a known reason. V, J and clone size reflect that table, while D and trimming were determined from the DNA. The sample table holds some 90,000 clones, of which roughly 80% were seen once. 0.65% to 0.85% of the sample is in the top ten clones.

The germline V gene supplies CDR1 SGHRS and CDR2 YFSETQ. From cysteine to phenylalanine, the CDR3 is 13 amino acids long. Just the 39-base CDR3 DNA is kept, in frame starting at base 1. V lost 3 bases and J lost 4 bases; the stretch between them is 10 bases long. The time point label corresponds to: cells obtained before transplantation from donor or recipient. CD3+CD4+ and CD3+CD8+ populations were FACS-sorted from unstimulated pre-transplant donor and recipient cells taken from spleen or lymph nodes. The input for sequencing was unstimulated CD4+ T cells sorted from spleen or lymph node cells, taken before intestinal transplant. This sequence uses TRBV5-1 and TRBJ1-1; the D gene remains uncertain. The TCR was taken from a human donor who received an intestinal transplant. The nucleotides are TGCGCCAGCAGCTCTCAGGTAGGCACTGAAGCTTTCTTT. This yields the protein CASSSQVGTEAFF.